This T cell receptor (beta chain) was found in a study of T cell responses to AZD1222 COVID-19 vaccine. Across the study: Some second doses came at about 4 weeks and others at about 12 weeks; these were pooled. Study findings and constraints: Sampling captured repertoires only after the peak T cell response. Baseline testing showed seropositivity in only a handful of AZD1222 recipients.

Sequencing was performed with immunoSEQ multiplex PCR; in TCRdb, only in-frame clones are kept and a portion is missing. The sample shows approximately 110,000 clones, around 90% of them seen only once. Germline CDR1 SGHNT, CDR2 YENEEA. CDR3 length: 11 amino acids. Trimming shortened V by 8 bases and J by 5 bases, and 6 bases separated the two germline ends. On this clone itself: Antigen unknown.

The J gene is TRBJ2-2, the V gene TRBV11-3, with a possible D match to TRBD1 (6 bases). The specimen comprised peripheral blood, sampled on day 0 of AZD1222 vaccination. The source is an adult in good health. The DNA for the CDR3 is TGTGCCAGCGGGACAACCGGGGAGCTGTTTTTT. Its protein is CASGTTGELFF.